This T cell receptor (beta chain) was identified in a study of T cell repertoires in cytomegalovirus infection (dated by TCRdb to the late 2010s). Concerning the study at large: Alongside well-studied HLA-B-restricted epitopes, the peptide stimulations were aimed at recently identified HLA-C-restricted CMV epitopes, whose presentation resists viral immunomodulation. Donor HLA type was relevant to the analysis, as public TCR beta signatures indicated carriage of CMV infection together with the matching HLA type. Beyond this particular receptor, the publication reports: The ex vivo response was dominated by HLA-C-restricted CMV-specific TCR beta clonotypes, and the single most frequent clonotype in two of eight donors was supplied by these HLA-C-restricted clonotypes. In both this cohort and an independent roughly 330-donor cohort, the cumulative frequency of public TCR beta family members distinguished carriers of CMV infection plus the relevant HLA type.

The data were produced on an Illumina HiSeq 1500. TCRdb's own reprocessing of the public reads used fastp at Q25 and MiXCR and kept productive beta chains. Records with the same CDR3 protein are collapsed into one entry carrying the most frequent genes and DNA. The sample contains about 830,000 distinct CDR3 sequences, about 30% of them found a single time. The leading ten clones occupy roughly 12% of the sample. The treatment or condition label for this specimen denotes: in vitro stimulation with specific CMV peptide epitopes to enrich CMV-specific T cells. Clipping removes 6 bases from V and 4 bases from J, with 3 as the unmatched junction base count. Its CDR3 holds 14 amino acids, cysteine through phenylalanine. Only CDR3 DNA is held: 42 bases, read in frame from base 1. In the germline V gene, CDR1 corresponds to SGHAT and CDR2 to FQNNGV. In this sample, this clonotype turned up a few times. This receptor's antigen is unknown. The record has no base qualities; no much larger clone is one base away.

This specimen was cultured CD8+ T cells from PBMCs, taken from culture after CMV antigen stimulation. The chain couples TRBV11-2 to TRBJ2-7, with 13 central nucleotides matching TRBD2. This clonotype originated in a human donor in good health (CMV status not recorded). Some clones in this sample may be carry-over from other donors' samples. The DNA reads TGTGCCAGCAGGTGGACTAGCGGGGGTTACGAGCAGTACTTC. This encodes CASRWTSGGYEQYF.